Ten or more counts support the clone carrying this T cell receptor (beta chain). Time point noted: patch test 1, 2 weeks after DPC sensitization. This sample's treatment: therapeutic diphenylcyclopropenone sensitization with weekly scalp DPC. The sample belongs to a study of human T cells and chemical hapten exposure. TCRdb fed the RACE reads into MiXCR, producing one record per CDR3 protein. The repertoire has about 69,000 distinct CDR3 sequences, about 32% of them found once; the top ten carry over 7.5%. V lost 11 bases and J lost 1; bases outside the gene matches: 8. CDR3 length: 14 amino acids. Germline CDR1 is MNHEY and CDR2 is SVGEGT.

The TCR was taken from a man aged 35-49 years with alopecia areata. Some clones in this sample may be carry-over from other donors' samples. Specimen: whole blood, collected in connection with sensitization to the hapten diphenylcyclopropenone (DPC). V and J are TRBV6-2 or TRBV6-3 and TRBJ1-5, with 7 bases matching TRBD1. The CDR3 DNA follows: TGTGCCTGTGACCCGACAGGGAGCAATCAGCCCCAGCATTTT. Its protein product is CACDPTGSNQPQHF.